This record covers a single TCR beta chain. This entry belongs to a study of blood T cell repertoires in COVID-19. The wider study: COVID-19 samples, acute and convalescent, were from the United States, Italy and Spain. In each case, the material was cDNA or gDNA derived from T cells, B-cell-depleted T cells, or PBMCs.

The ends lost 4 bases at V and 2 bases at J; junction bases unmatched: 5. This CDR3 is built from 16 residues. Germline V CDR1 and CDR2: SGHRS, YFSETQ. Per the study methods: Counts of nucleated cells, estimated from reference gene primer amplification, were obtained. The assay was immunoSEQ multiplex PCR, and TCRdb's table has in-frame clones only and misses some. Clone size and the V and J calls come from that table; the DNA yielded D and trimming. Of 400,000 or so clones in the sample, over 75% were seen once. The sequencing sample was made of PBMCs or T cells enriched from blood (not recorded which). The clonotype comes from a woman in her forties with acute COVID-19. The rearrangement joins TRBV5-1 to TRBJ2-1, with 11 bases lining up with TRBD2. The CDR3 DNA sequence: TGCGCCAGCAGCCCCTTAGCGGGGGGGACCTACAATGAGCAGTTCTTC. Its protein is CASSPLAGGTYNEQFF.